Listed below are T cell receptor beta chains from one sample, sequenced in a study of beta chain features in type 1 diabetes. Produced via immunoSEQ multiplex PCR; TCRdb's table is partial and in-frame only. Of 900,000 or so clones in the sample, about 17% were seen once. Sequenced input: naive CD4+ T cells from blood. Receptors were obtained from a woman aged 18-35 years in good health. CDR3s include the opening cysteine and the closing phenylalanine or tryptophan. The D gene is left open where the match is weak. Clone size is shown for a subset of rows, as once, few, many or a class of expanded clone.

clone_size	v_call	j_call	d_call	cdr3_nt	cdr3_aa
few	TRBV6-6	TRBJ1-5	NA	TGTGCCAGCAGTTTTAGGGGGGCTTTCAATCAGCCCCAGCATTTT	CASSFRGAFNQPQHF
NA	TRBV5-1	TRBJ2-7	NA	TGCGCCAGCAGCTCCACTACAGGGAACACCTACGAGCAGTACTTC	CASSSTTGNTYEQYF
few	TRBV5-1	TRBJ1-4	NA	TGCGCCAGCAGCGTGCTTCGAGGTGAAAAACTGTTTTTT	CASSVLRGEKLFF
few	TRBV7-9	TRBJ2-5	TRBD2	TGTGCCAGCAGTATTCTAGCGGCCGAGACCCAGTACTTC	CASSILAAETQYF
once	TRBV10-1	TRBJ2-7	TRBD1	TGCGCCAGCAGTTCCGGGACAGCAAGTGAGCAGTACTTC	CASSSGTASEQYF
NA	TRBV27	TRBJ2-1	TRBD2	TGTGCCAGCAGTCCCATAATTACTAGCGGCTACTACAATGAGCAGTTCTTC	CASSPIITSGYYNEQFF
few	TRBV14	TRBJ2-1	TRBD2	TGTGCCAGCAGCCAAGGACGGACTAGCCTCTACAATGAGCAGTTCTTC	CASSQGRTSLYNEQFF
few	TRBV27	TRBJ2-1	NA	TGTGCCAGCAGCCTGCTTATCTACAATGAGCAGTTCTTC	CASSLLIYNEQFF
NA	TRBV7-8	TRBJ2-1	TRBD2	TGTGCCAGCAGCAATAGCGGGTTTCTCTACAATGAGCAGTTCTTC	CASSNSGFLYNEQFF
few	TRBV2	TRBJ2-1	NA	TGTGCCAGCAGAGGAGGCGATGAGCAGTTCTTC	CASRGGDEQFF